The rows below give T cell receptor beta chains drawn from one sample of a study of follicular helper T cells after annual influenza vaccination. Assay used: immunoSEQ multiplex PCR; TCRdb lists only in-frame clones, some missing. Found here are several thousand clones, over 75% of them singletons; the top ten hold 2% to 2.5%. The sample consisted of CXCR5+ CD38- circulating T follicular helper cells from blood, taken on the day of influenza vaccination. Every receptor here comes from an adult who received the influenza vaccine. Each CDR3 is given with its conserved first and last residue. D genes are given only for firm matches. Expanded clones get a size class; other rows say once, few or many, or leave the size out.

J gene | clone size | D gene | V gene | CDR3 protein | CDR3 DNA
TRBJ1-3 | NA | TRBD1 | TRBV11-1 | CASSLGTARSGNTIYF | TGTGCCAGCAGCCTTGGGACAGCGCGCTCTGGAAACACCATATATTTT
TRBJ1-5 | NA | TRBD1 | TRBV19 | CASKGTGLFQPQHF | TGTGCCAGTAAGGGGACAGGGTTGTTTCAGCCCCAGCATTTT
TRBJ2-7 | NA | TRBD2 | TRBV5-1 | CASSRLAGVPYEQYF | TGCGCCAGCAGCCGACTAGCGGGGGTTCCCTACGAGCAGTACTTC
TRBJ1-2 | NA | NA | TRBV18 | CASSPRETAYGYTF | TGTGCCAGCTCACCCAGGGAGACGGCCTATGGCTACACCTTC
TRBJ2-5 | once | NA | TRBV14 | CASSRIQGTQYF | TGTGCCAGCAGCCGAATACAGGGGACCCAGTACTTC
TRBJ2-1 | few | TRBD2 | TRBV5-1 | CASSLSGTSGTNEQFF | TGCGCCAGCAGCTTGTCAGGGACTAGCGGCACTAATGAGCAGTTCTTC
TRBJ1-6 | NA | NA | TRBV4-3 | CASSQGTQGLSPLHF | TGCGCCAGCAGCCAAGGTACACAGGGTCTCTCACCCCTCCACTTT
TRBJ2-1 | NA | NA | TRBV18 | CASSPPGWQGQSSSYNEQFF | TGTGCCAGCTCACCACCGGGCTGGCAGGGGCAGTCGAGCTCCTACAATGAGCAGTTCTTC
TRBJ1-3 | NA | NA | TRBV5-6 | CASSFQVSSGNTIYF | TGTGCCAGCAGCTTTCAGGTCTCCTCTGGAAACACCATATATTTT
TRBJ2-5 | NA | NA | TRBV7-3 | CASSLGGRTTQETQYF | TGTGCCAGCAGCTTAGGGGGGCGGACTACCCAAGAGACCCAGTACTTC
TRBJ1-2 | NA | TRBD1 | TRBV18 | CASSLQGVGYGYTF | TGTGCCAGCTCACTACAGGGGGTCGGCTATGGCTACACCTTC
TRBJ1-3 | NA | NA | TRBV5-4 | CASSLDATRGNTIYF | TGTGCCAGCAGCTTGGATGCCACTAGAGGAAACACCATATATTTT
TRBJ2-5 | NA | TRBD2 | TRBV5-4 | CASSLGASGGAVETQYF | TGTGCCAGCAGCTTGGGGGCTAGCGGGGGGGCCGTAGAGACCCAGTACTTC
TRBJ2-1 | NA | TRBD2 | TRBV5-8 | CASSFGSGGISEQFF | TGTGCCAGCAGCTTCGGAAGCGGGGGGATTTCAGAGCAGTTCTTC
TRBJ2-7 | NA | TRBD2 | TRBV28 | CASISSGGESYEQYF | TGTGCCAGCATATCATCGGGGGGGGAGTCCTACGAGCAGTACTTC
TRBJ1-2 | NA | TRBD1 | TRBV11-3 | CASSLESRQGRGYTF | TGTGCCAGCAGCTTAGAATCCCGACAGGGCCGTGGCTACACCTTC
TRBJ2-2 | once | NA | TRBV7-3 | CASSVTDLGSGELFF | TGTGCCAGCAGCGTGACGGACCTCGGAAGCGGGGAGCTGTTTTTT
TRBJ2-5 | NA | TRBD2 | TRBV4-2 | CASSQLGLEETQYF | TGTGCCAGCAGCCAATTGGGACTAGAGGAGACCCAGTACTTC
TRBJ2-3 | NA | TRBD2 | TRBV7-3 | CASSLRTGGLFDTQYF | TGTGCCAGCAGCTTACGAACGGGGGGGCTGTTCGATACGCAGTATTTT
TRBJ1-6 | NA | NA | TRBV6-5 | CASSYQGRRNSPLHF | TGTGCCAGCAGTTACCAGGGGCGACGGAATTCACCCCTCCACTTT
TRBJ1-4 | NA | TRBD1 | TRBV7-2 | CASSLAGGEKLFF | TGTGCCAGCAGCTTAGCAGGGGGCGAAAAACTGTTTTTT
TRBJ2-1 | NA | NA | TRBV4-2 | CASSQDLQDEQFF | TGTGCCAGCAGCCAAGACCTACAGGATGAGCAGTTCTTC
TRBJ2-2 | NA | NA | TRBV4-1 | CASSQDLWGRELFF | TGCGCCAGCAGCCAAGATCTTTGGGGCAGGGAGCTGTTTTTT
TRBJ1-5 | NA | TRBD1 | TRBV7-6 | CASSLAGQGGSSNQPQHF | TGTGCCAGCAGCTTAGCGGGACAGGGAGGGTCAAGCAATCAGCCCCAGCATTTT
TRBJ1-5 | few | TRBD1 | TRBV6-5 | CASRLGQGGQPQHF | TGTGCCAGCAGACTCGGACAGGGCGGTCAGCCCCAGCATTTT